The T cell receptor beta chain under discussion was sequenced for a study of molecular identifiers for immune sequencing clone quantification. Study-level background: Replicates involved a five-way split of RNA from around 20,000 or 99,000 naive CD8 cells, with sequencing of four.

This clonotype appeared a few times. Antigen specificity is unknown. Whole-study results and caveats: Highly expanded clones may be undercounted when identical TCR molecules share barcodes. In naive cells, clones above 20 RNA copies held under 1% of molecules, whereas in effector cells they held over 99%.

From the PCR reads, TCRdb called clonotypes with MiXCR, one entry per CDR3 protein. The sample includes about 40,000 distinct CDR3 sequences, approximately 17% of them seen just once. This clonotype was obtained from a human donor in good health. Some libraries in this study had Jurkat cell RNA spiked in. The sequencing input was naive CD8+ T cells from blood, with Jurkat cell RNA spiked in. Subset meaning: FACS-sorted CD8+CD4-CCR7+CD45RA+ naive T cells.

The CDR3 DNA reads TGTGCCAGCACCAAAGACGCGGGCCCCAAAAACATTCAGTACTTC. The encoded protein is CASTKDAGPKNIQYF. V gene TRBV28 combines with J gene TRBJ2-4, with a tentative D call TRBD2 (5 bases). V gave up 7 bases and J gave up 2 bases, with 15 bases separating them. Germline V gives CDR1 MDHEN, CDR2 SYDVKM. The CDR3 contains 15 residues.